A selection of T cell receptor beta chains follows, all from one sample in a study of cytomegalovirus exposure and HLA in healthy donors. Data came from immunoSEQ multiplex PCR; TCRdb stores just in-frame clones and leaves some out. Of 150,000 to 200,000 clones in the sample, under 80% were seen once. Sample: PBMCs. The receptors derive from a woman in her twenties or thirties in good health and CMV-seropositive. CDR3s include the opening cysteine and the closing phenylalanine or tryptophan. The D gene is left open where the match is weak. Size is omitted from some rows. Given values are once, few, many or a class for expanded clones.

v_call: TRBV10-1
clone_size: NA
cdr3_length: 16
d_call: NA
j_call: TRBJ1-1
cdr3_aa: CASSEFSGSRRAEAFF
cdr3_nt: TGCGCCAGCAGTGAGTTCAGCGGGAGTCGCCGGGCTGAAGCTTTCTTT

v_call: TRBV18
clone_size: NA
cdr3_length: 13
d_call: NA
j_call: TRBJ1-5
cdr3_aa: CASSPSRDQPQHF
cdr3_nt: TGTGCCAGCTCACCGTCACGGGATCAGCCCCAGCATTTT

v_call: TRBV21-1
clone_size: NA
cdr3_length: 19
d_call: NA
j_call: TRBJ2-7
cdr3_aa: CASSNVTDTPCPVSYEQYF
cdr3_nt: TGTGCCAGCAGCAATGTCACGGACACCCCATGTCCTGTCTCCTACGAGCAGTACTTC

v_call: TRBV6-1
clone_size: NA
cdr3_length: 15
d_call: NA
j_call: TRBJ1-4
cdr3_aa: CASSDPDKRWEKLFF
cdr3_nt: TGTGCCAGCAGTGACCCAGACAAGAGATGGGAAAAACTGTTTTTT

v_call: TRBV2
clone_size: NA
cdr3_length: 19
d_call: TRBD2
j_call: TRBJ2-2
cdr3_aa: CASSELFGLAGSNTGELFF
cdr3_nt: TGTGCCAGCAGTGAATTATTCGGGCTAGCGGGATCGAACACCGGGGAGCTGTTTTTT

v_call: TRBV6-5
clone_size: NA
cdr3_length: 13
d_call: NA
j_call: TRBJ1-4
cdr3_aa: CASSPGGREKLFF
cdr3_nt: TGTGCCAGCAGCCCCGGGGGGCGGGAAAAACTGTTTTTT

v_call: TRBV19
clone_size: NA
cdr3_length: 15
d_call: NA
j_call: TRBJ1-5
cdr3_aa: CASRWGTHSNQPQHF
cdr3_nt: TGTGCTAGTCGATGGGGCACGCATAGCAATCAGCCCCAGCATTTT

v_call: TRBV9
clone_size: NA
cdr3_length: 14
d_call: NA
j_call: TRBJ1-2
cdr3_aa: CASSDSGINYGYTF
cdr3_nt: TGTGCCAGCAGCGACTCGGGAATCAACTATGGCTACACCTTC

v_call: TRBV9
clone_size: NA
cdr3_length: 13
d_call: TRBD1
j_call: TRBJ1-2
cdr3_aa: CASSLTGRDGYTF
cdr3_nt: TGTGCCAGCAGCTTGACAGGGCGGGATGGCTACACCTTC

v_call: TRBV18
clone_size: NA
cdr3_length: 13
d_call: TRBD1
j_call: TRBJ2-7
cdr3_aa: CASSGTEIYEQYF
cdr3_nt: TGTGCCAGCTCCGGGACAGAGATCTACGAGCAGTACTTC

v_call: TRBV28
clone_size: NA
cdr3_length: 17
d_call: TRBD1
j_call: TRBJ1-2
cdr3_aa: CASTLSRRQGTRYGYTF
cdr3_nt: TGTGCCAGTACTTTGAGCCGGCGACAGGGGACTCGTTATGGCTACACCTTC

v_call: TRBV28
clone_size: NA
cdr3_length: 14
d_call: NA
j_call: TRBJ1-2
cdr3_aa: CASSSSLISYGYTF
cdr3_nt: TGTGCCAGCAGTTCGAGCCTGATTTCCTATGGCTACACCTTC

v_call: TRBV6-1
clone_size: once
cdr3_length: 15
d_call: TRBD1
j_call: TRBJ1-1
cdr3_aa: CASSPRTGLNTEAFF
cdr3_nt: TGTGCCAGCAGTCCAAGGACAGGATTGAACACTGAAGCTTTCTTT

v_call: TRBV7-2
clone_size: NA
cdr3_length: 16
d_call: NA
j_call: TRBJ1-3
cdr3_aa: CASSLLGQSSGNTIYF
cdr3_nt: TGTGCCAGCAGCCTCCTGGGGCAGTCCTCTGGAAACACCATATATTTT

v_call: TRBV7-9
clone_size: NA
cdr3_length: 13
d_call: NA
j_call: TRBJ2-3
cdr3_aa: CASSLAVEGKQYF
cdr3_nt: TGTGCCAGCAGCTTAGCGGTGGAGGGAAAGCAGTATTTT

v_call: TRBV4-3
clone_size: few
cdr3_length: 15
d_call: NA
j_call: TRBJ1-2
cdr3_aa: CASSQQFSFGYGYTF
cdr3_nt: TGCGCCAGCAGCCAACAGTTTTCCTTTGGCTATGGCTACACCTTC

v_call: TRBV4-1
clone_size: NA
cdr3_length: 14
d_call: NA
j_call: TRBJ1-1
cdr3_aa: CASSQVGQNTEAFF
cdr3_nt: TGCGCCAGCAGCCAAGTCGGACAGAACACTGAAGCTTTCTTT

v_call: TRBV18
clone_size: few
cdr3_length: 15
d_call: TRBD1
j_call: TRBJ2-7
cdr3_aa: CASSPPGDRGNEQYF
cdr3_nt: TGTGCCAGCTCACCACCGGGGGACAGGGGTAACGAGCAGTACTTC

v_call: TRBV19
clone_size: NA
cdr3_length: 14
d_call: TRBD2
j_call: TRBJ2-1
cdr3_aa: CASSIKRGINEQFF
cdr3_nt: TGTGCCAGTAGTATCAAGCGGGGGATCAATGAGCAGTTCTTC

v_call: TRBV14
clone_size: NA
cdr3_length: 16
d_call: NA
j_call: TRBJ2-1
cdr3_aa: CASSQAGGETVNEQFF
cdr3_nt: TGTGCCAGCAGCCAAGCCGGGGGTGAGACAGTCAATGAGCAGTTCTTC

v_call: TRBV4-1
clone_size: NA
cdr3_length: 12
d_call: NA
j_call: TRBJ1-2
cdr3_aa: CASSPAGDGYTF
cdr3_nt: TGCGCCAGCAGCCCAGCCGGGGATGGCTACACCTTC

v_call: TRBV7-9
clone_size: few
cdr3_length: 15
d_call: TRBD2
j_call: TRBJ2-3
cdr3_aa: CASSFLLAGSDTQYF
cdr3_nt: TGTGCCAGCAGCTTCCTACTAGCGGGGTCAGATACGCAGTATTTT

v_call: TRBV7-2
clone_size: NA
cdr3_length: 13
d_call: NA
j_call: TRBJ2-2
cdr3_aa: CASSLLGAGELFF
cdr3_nt: TGTGCCAGCAGCTTACTAGGAGCCGGGGAGCTGTTTTTT

v_call: TRBV4-3
clone_size: NA
cdr3_length: 19
d_call: NA
j_call: TRBJ1-6
cdr3_aa: CASSQDSPGHLDWNSPLHF
cdr3_nt: TGCGCCAGCAGCCAAGATTCCCCGGGACACCTGGATTGGAATTCACCCCTCCACTTT

v_call: TRBV6-5
clone_size: NA
cdr3_length: 13
d_call: NA
j_call: TRBJ2-7
cdr3_aa: CASRGRVSDEQYF
cdr3_nt: TGTGCCAGCAGGGGCAGGGTGAGCGACGAGCAGTACTTC

v_call: TRBV6-1
clone_size: NA
cdr3_length: 14
d_call: NA
j_call: TRBJ1-6
cdr3_aa: CASSEEGRGSPLHF
cdr3_nt: TGTGCCAGCAGTGAGGAGGGGCGCGGATCACCCCTCCACTTT

v_call: TRBV6-5
clone_size: NA
cdr3_length: 13
d_call: TRBD1
j_call: TRBJ2-5
cdr3_aa: CASSQDRPEAQYF
cdr3_nt: TGTGCCAGCAGTCAGGACAGGCCCGAGGCCCAGTACTTC

v_call: TRBV7-9
clone_size: NA
cdr3_length: 15
d_call: NA
j_call: TRBJ2-1
cdr3_aa: CASSWGTGTVNEQFF
cdr3_nt: TGTGCCAGCAGCTGGGGAACAGGTACGGTGAATGAGCAGTTCTTC

v_call: TRBV7-9
clone_size: NA
cdr3_length: 12
d_call: NA
j_call: TRBJ2-7
cdr3_aa: CASSWGSYEQYF
cdr3_nt: TGTGCCAGCTCTTGGGGCAGCTACGAGCAGTACTTC

v_call: TRBV29-1
clone_size: NA
cdr3_length: 11
d_call: NA
j_call: TRBJ2-3
cdr3_aa: CSVEIGDTQYF
cdr3_nt: TGCAGCGTTGAGATCGGAGATACGCAGTATTTT

v_call: TRBV21-1
clone_size: NA
cdr3_length: 18
d_call: NA
j_call: TRBJ2-2
cdr3_aa: CASSDRDRGILNTGELFF
cdr3_nt: TGTGCCAGCAGCGACCGGGACAGGGGGATCCTGAACACCGGGGAGCTGTTTTTT

v_call: TRBV7-2
clone_size: NA
cdr3_length: 15
d_call: NA
j_call: TRBJ2-5
cdr3_aa: CASSLSLREQETQYF
cdr3_nt: TGTGCCAGCAGCCTTAGTTTGAGGGAGCAAGAGACCCAGTACTTC

v_call: TRBV27
clone_size: NA
cdr3_length: 17
d_call: TRBD2
j_call: TRBJ2-1
cdr3_aa: CASSSPPRTSGNNEQFF
cdr3_nt: TGTGCCAGCAGTTCCCCCCCCCGGACTAGCGGCAACAATGAGCAGTTCTTC

v_call: TRBV19
clone_size: NA
cdr3_length: 15
d_call: TRBD1
j_call: TRBJ1-1
cdr3_aa: CASSAATGPNTEAFF
cdr3_nt: TGTGCCAGTAGTGCCGCGACAGGGCCCAACACTGAAGCTTTCTTT

v_call: TRBV7-9
clone_size: once
cdr3_length: 15
d_call: TRBD2
j_call: TRBJ2-7
cdr3_aa: CASSPSAGGSYEQYF
cdr3_nt: TGTGCCAGCAGCCCCAGTGCGGGGGGGTCCTACGAGCAGTACTTC

v_call: TRBV2
clone_size: NA
cdr3_length: 13
d_call: NA
j_call: TRBJ2-3
cdr3_aa: CASSDGMRDTQYF
cdr3_nt: TGTGCCAGCAGTGACGGTATGAGAGATACGCAGTATTTT

v_call: TRBV11-2
clone_size: once
cdr3_length: 15
d_call: NA
j_call: TRBJ1-1
cdr3_aa: CASSFDSPQDTEAFF
cdr3_nt: TGTGCCAGCAGCTTTGACAGCCCTCAGGACACTGAAGCTTTCTTT

v_call: TRBV5-1
clone_size: few
cdr3_length: 14
d_call: TRBD2
j_call: TRBJ2-3
cdr3_aa: CASSSRGVTDTQYF
cdr3_nt: TGCGCCAGCAGCTCGCGGGGGGTTACAGATACGCAGTATTTT

v_call: TRBV18
clone_size: NA
cdr3_length: 15
d_call: NA
j_call: TRBJ1-2
cdr3_aa: CASSPVRDAHRGYTF
cdr3_nt: TGTGCCAGCTCACCGGTCCGGGATGCTCACCGGGGCTACACCTTC

v_call: TRBV9
clone_size: NA
cdr3_length: 14
d_call: NA
j_call: TRBJ1-2
cdr3_aa: CASSVGAGEHGYTF
cdr3_nt: TGTGCCAGCAGCGTAGGGGCAGGGGAGCATGGCTACACCTTC

v_call: TRBV5-1
clone_size: once
cdr3_length: 15
d_call: TRBD1
j_call: TRBJ2-3
cdr3_aa: CASSGQGVGTDTQYF
cdr3_nt: TGCGCCAGCAGCGGACAGGGAGTGGGCACAGATACGCAGTATTTT

v_call: TRBV4-1
clone_size: NA
cdr3_length: 14
d_call: NA
j_call: TRBJ2-7
cdr3_aa: CASSQDRGTYEQYF
cdr3_nt: TGCGCCAGCAGCCAAGATCGGGGGACCTACGAGCAGTACTTC

v_call: TRBV29-1
clone_size: NA
cdr3_length: 16
d_call: TRBD1
j_call: TRBJ2-1
cdr3_aa: CSVVGQGANSYNEQFF
cdr3_nt: TGCAGCGTTGTAGGGCAGGGGGCCAACTCCTACAATGAGCAGTTCTTC

v_call: TRBV6-6
clone_size: NA
cdr3_length: 15
d_call: NA
j_call: TRBJ2-3
cdr3_aa: CASSYTGGSTDTQYF
cdr3_nt: TGTGCCAGCAGTTACACAGGCGGTAGCACAGATACGCAGTATTTT

v_call: TRBV6-1
clone_size: NA
cdr3_length: 16
d_call: TRBD1
j_call: TRBJ1-2
cdr3_aa: CASSVGQGRINYGYTF
cdr3_nt: TGTGCCAGCAGTGTGGGACAGGGGAGAATTAACTATGGCTACACCTTC

v_call: TRBV6-6
clone_size: few
cdr3_length: 13
d_call: NA
j_call: TRBJ2-3
cdr3_aa: CASTWTVTDTQYF
cdr3_nt: TGTGCCAGCACCTGGACAGTCACAGATACGCAGTATTTT

v_call: TRBV28
clone_size: NA
cdr3_length: 13
d_call: NA
j_call: TRBJ2-7
cdr3_aa: CASSLTEPYEQYF
cdr3_nt: TGTGCCAGCAGTTTGACAGAACCCTACGAGCAGTACTTC

v_call: TRBV4-1
clone_size: NA
cdr3_length: 17
d_call: TRBD1
j_call: TRBJ2-4
cdr3_aa: CASSQTPGQVSKNIQYF
cdr3_nt: TGCGCCAGCAGCCAAACCCCAGGACAGGTCTCCAAAAACATTCAGTACTTC

v_call: TRBV2
clone_size: NA
cdr3_length: 15
d_call: TRBD2
j_call: TRBJ2-3
cdr3_aa: CASSRSGGAVDTQYF
cdr3_nt: TGTGCCAGCAGTCGGAGCGGGGGGGCCGTAGATACGCAGTATTTT

v_call: TRBV9
clone_size: NA
cdr3_length: 17
d_call: NA
j_call: TRBJ2-3
cdr3_aa: CASSVEEGGFYSDTQYF
cdr3_nt: TGTGCCAGCAGCGTAGAAGAGGGGGGGTTCTATTCAGATACGCAGTATTTT

v_call: TRBV6-6
clone_size: once
cdr3_length: 13
d_call: NA
j_call: TRBJ1-6
cdr3_aa: CASRGTTASPLHF
cdr3_nt: TGTGCCAGCAGGGGGACAACCGCTTCACCCCTCCACTTT

v_call: TRBV18
clone_size: NA
cdr3_length: 19
d_call: TRBD2
j_call: TRBJ2-1
cdr3_aa: CASSPRTLAGKISYNEQFF
cdr3_nt: TGTGCCAGCTCACCAAGGACACTAGCGGGGAAGATCTCCTACAATGAGCAGTTCTTC

v_call: TRBV7-2
clone_size: NA
cdr3_length: 14
d_call: NA
j_call: TRBJ2-7
cdr3_aa: CASSFYLSSYEQYF
cdr3_nt: TGTGCCAGCAGCTTCTACTTGAGCTCCTACGAGCAGTACTTC